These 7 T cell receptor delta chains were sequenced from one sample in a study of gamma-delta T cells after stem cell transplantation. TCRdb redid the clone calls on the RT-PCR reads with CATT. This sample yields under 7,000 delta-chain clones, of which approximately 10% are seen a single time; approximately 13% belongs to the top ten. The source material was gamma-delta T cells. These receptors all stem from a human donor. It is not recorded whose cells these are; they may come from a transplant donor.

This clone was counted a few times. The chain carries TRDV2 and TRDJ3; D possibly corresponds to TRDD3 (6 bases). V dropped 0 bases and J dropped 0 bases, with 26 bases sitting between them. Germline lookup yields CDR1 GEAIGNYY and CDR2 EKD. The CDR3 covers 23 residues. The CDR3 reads CACDTVSSHREMGGSWDTRQMFF. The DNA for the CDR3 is TGTGCCTGTGACACCGTAAGTTCCCACCGGGAAATGGGGGGCTCCTGGGACACCCGACAGATGTTTTTC.

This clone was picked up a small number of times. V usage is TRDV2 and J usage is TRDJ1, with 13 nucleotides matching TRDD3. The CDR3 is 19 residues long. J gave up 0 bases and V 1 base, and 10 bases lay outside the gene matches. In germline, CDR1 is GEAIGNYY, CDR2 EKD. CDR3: CACDTVLTGGYDHTDKLIF. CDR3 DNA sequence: TGTGCCTGTGACACGGTACTTACTGGGGGATACGATCACACCGATAAACTCATCTTT.

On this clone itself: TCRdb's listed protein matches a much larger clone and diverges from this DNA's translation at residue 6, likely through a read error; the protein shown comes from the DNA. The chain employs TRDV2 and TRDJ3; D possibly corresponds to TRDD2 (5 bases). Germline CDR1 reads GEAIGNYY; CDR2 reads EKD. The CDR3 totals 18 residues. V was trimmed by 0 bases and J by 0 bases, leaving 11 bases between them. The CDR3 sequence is CACDTTSPSSWDTRQMFF. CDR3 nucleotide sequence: TGTGCCTGTGACACCACGTCTCCTAGCTCCTGGGACACCCGACAGATGTTTTTC.

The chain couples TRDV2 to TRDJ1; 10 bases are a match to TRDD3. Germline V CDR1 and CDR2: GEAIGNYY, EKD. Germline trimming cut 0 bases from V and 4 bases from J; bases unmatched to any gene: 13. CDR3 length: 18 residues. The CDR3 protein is CACDTAPLGDKNDDKLIF. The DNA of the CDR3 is TGTGCCTGTGACACCGCTCCCCTGGGGGATAAGAACGACGATAAACTCATCTTT.

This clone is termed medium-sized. CDR3 DNA: TGTGCCTGTGACACCATACTGGGGGATAAGCGAGATCGGACCGATAAACTCATCTTT. Residues: CACDTILGDKRDRTDKLIF. The chain recombines TRDV2 with TRDJ1, with 11 positions matching TRDD3. The CDR3 contains 19 residues. CDR1 and CDR2 (germline): GEAIGNYY, EKD. Trimming removed 0 bases from V and 2 bases from J; junction bases left unmatched: 13.

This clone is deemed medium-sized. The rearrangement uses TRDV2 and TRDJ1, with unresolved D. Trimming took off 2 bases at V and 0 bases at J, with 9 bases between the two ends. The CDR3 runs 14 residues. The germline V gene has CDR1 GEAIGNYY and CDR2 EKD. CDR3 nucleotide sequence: TGTGCCTGTGACAAGATGGGAGACACCGATAAACTCATCTTT. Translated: CACDKMGDTDKLIF.

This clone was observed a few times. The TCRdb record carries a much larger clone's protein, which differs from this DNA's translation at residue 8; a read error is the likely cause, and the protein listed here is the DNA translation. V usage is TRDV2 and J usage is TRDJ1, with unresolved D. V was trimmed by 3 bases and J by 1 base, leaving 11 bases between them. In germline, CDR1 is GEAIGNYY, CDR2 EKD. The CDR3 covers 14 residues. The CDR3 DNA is TGTGCCTGTGACGCCATACTGTCCACCGATAAACTCATCTTT. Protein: CACDAILSTDKLIF.